The 28 T cell receptor beta chains given below trace back to one sample, sequenced in a study of blood T cell repertoires in COVID-19. This table comes from immunoSEQ multiplex PCR, and its TCRdb copy is limited to in-frame clones, with some not included. This repertoire shows 220,000 or so clones, approximately 92% found once; its top ten account for under 3.5%. Sequenced input: PBMCs or T cells enriched from blood (not recorded which). These receptors were obtained from a woman between 18 and 29 years old in a cohort exposed to, infected with or recovered from COVID-19 (not recorded which).

The genes are TRBV3-1 (or the pseudogene TRBV3-2) and TRBJ2-5; D not certain. Germline CDR1 reads LGHDT; CDR2 reads YNNKEL (reference sequence). This CDR3 spans 15 amino acids. Trimming left V 0 bases short and J 2 bases short, with 10 bases between. The CDR3 protein is CASSQEITSQETQYF. CDR3 bases: TGTGCCAGCAGCCAAGAGATTACTTCGCAAGAGACCCAGTACTTC.

The V and J genes are TRBV13 and TRBJ2-1, with D tentatively TRBD2 (7 bases). The CDR3 is 15 amino acids. Germline V lookup: CDR1 PRHDT, CDR2 FYEKMQ (reference sequence). V was cut by 2 bases and J by 8 bases, with 16 bases left in between. The CDR3 sequence is CASSLSAGARDEQFF. The DNA for the CDR3 is TGTGCCAGCAGCTTAAGCGCGGGGGCCAGGGATGAGCAGTTCTTC.

The CDR3 coding sequence is TGTGCCAGCACCTTACCCGGGACAGGACGTGGCTACACCTTC. Its translation is CASTLPGTGRGYTF. V gene TRBV9 combines with J gene TRBJ1-2; 8 nucleotides align to TRBD1. This CDR3 has 14 amino acids. V gave up 6 bases and J gave up 7 bases; unmatched junction bases: 11. Germline CDR1 and CDR2: SGDLS and YYNGEE.

The J gene is TRBJ2-5, the V gene TRBV19; 8 bases fit TRBD1. Germline V gene sequence: CDR1 LNHDA, CDR2 SQIVND (reference sequence). Trimming at V came to 5 bases and at J to 9 bases, leaving 14 bases not matched to a gene. The CDR3 has 15 residues. The CDR3 DNA reads as TGTGCCAGTAGTGCCGCCCAGGGGGCCCCCGTGGCCCAGTACTTC. Protein product: CASSAAQGAPVAQYF.

This sequence joins TRBV7-3 and TRBJ1-6; perhaps TRBD1 as D (6 bases). The CDR3 covers 15 residues. CDR1 is SGHTA and CDR2 is FQGTGA in the germline V gene. Trimming cost V 0 bases and J 5 bases, with 8 bases left between them. CDR3 nucleotides: TGTGCCAGCAGCTTAACCGGGACAAATAATTCACCCCTCCACTTT. Its translation: CASSLTGTNNSPLHF.

This clone was recorded a few times. V usage is TRBV9 and J usage is TRBJ1-6, with TRBD1 identical over 7 bases. With 3 bases clipped from V and 7 bases from J, the junction kept 7 bases outside the gene matches. Germline V gene lookup returns CDR1 SGDLS and CDR2 YYNGEE. CDR3 size: 15 residues. The CDR3 nucleotides read TGTGCCAGCAGCGGTACAGGGGCTGGGAATTCACCCCTCCACTTT. Protein: CASSGTGAGNSPLHF.

The rearrangement links TRBV7-6 to TRBJ1-1, with 9 positions matching TRBD1. J gave up 11 bases and V 5 bases, and 12 bases lay outside the gene matches. The CDR3 is made up of 14 amino acids. The germline gives CDR1 SGHVS, CDR2 FNYEAQ. CDR3 DNA sequence: TGTGCCAGCAGCCCCCCCGGGACAGGGAGTAAGGCTTTCTTT. It yields the protein CASSPPGTGSKAFF.

The chain is built from TRBV15 and TRBJ1-2, with 8 bases identical to TRBD1. Trimming took 0 bases from V and 2 from J; bases not matched to a gene: 8. The CDR3 consists of 17 residues. Germline CDR1 and CDR2: LNHNV and YYDKDF (reference sequence). The DNA of the CDR3 is TGTGCCACCAGCAGAGACGGGACAGGTAGTGTCAACTATGGCTACACCTTC. This translates into CATSRDGTGSVNYGYTF.

J is TRBJ2-7 and V is TRBV3-1 (or the pseudogene TRBV3-2), with 7 nucleotides matching TRBD1. The CDR3 runs 15 residues. CDR1 is LGHDT and CDR2 is YNNKEL in the germline V gene (reference sequence). After removal of 3 bases from V and 0 bases from J, the junction contained 5 bases not matched to a gene. The CDR3 nucleotides are TGTGCCAGCAGCCAGCTCCAGGGGGTCTCCTACGAGCAGTACTTC. It codes for CASSQLQGVSYEQYF.

This rearrangement joins TRBV10-1 to TRBJ1-6, with 7 bases aligning to TRBD1. The CDR3 length is 13 residues. V lost 8 bases to trimming and J lost 7 bases; unmatched junction nucleotides: 5. Germline V CDR1 and CDR2: WNHNN, SYGVQD (reference sequence). The CDR3 DNA is TGCGCCAGCCAAGGGACAGTCAATTCACCCCTCCACTTT. Amino acids: CASQGTVNSPLHF.

The chain couples TRBV21-1 to TRBJ2-5; TRBD2, the table's D call, was not compared with the DNA. TRBV21-1 is reported as a pseudogene. The CDR3 has 16 residues. The CDR3 loop is CASSKKTTLEEETQYF. In DNA form, the CDR3 reads TGTGCCAGCAGCAAAAAAACAACGCTGGAGGAAGAGACCCAGTACTTC.

The chain joins TRBV7-2 to TRBJ2-3, with TRBD2 matching over 11 bases. V dropped 5 bases and J dropped 4; count of bases not matched to a gene: 5. The V gene's germline CDR1 is SGHTA and CDR2 FQGNSA. The CDR3 spans 15 residues. As DNA, the CDR3 is TGTGCCAGCAGCCCGACTAGCGGGGTCGCAGATACGCAGTATTTT. Translating gives CASSPTSGVADTQYF.

The DNA for the CDR3 is TGTGCCAGCAGCCGACCGGCAGGAAGGAGCTACACCTTC. Encoded protein: CASSRPAGRSYTF. V is TRBV5-5 and J is TRBJ1-2; D is unresolved. This CDR3 is 13 amino acids long. V gave up 4 bases and J gave up 9 bases, with 16 bases separating them. Germline values: CDR1 SGHKS, CDR2 YYEKEE (reference sequence).

In its sample, this clone was seen once. The chain joins TRBV5-1 to TRBJ2-1; 10 nucleotides match TRBD2. The ends lost 7 bases at V and 4 bases at J; junction bases unmatched: 5. Germline V gives CDR1 SGHRS, CDR2 YFSETQ. The CDR3 loop spans 14 amino acids. The CDR3 sequence: CASGSSGGYNEQFF. The CDR3 nucleotides read TGCGCCAGCGGGAGTAGCGGGGGGTACAATGAGCAGTTCTTC.

The chain uses TRBV27 and TRBJ2-5; 8 nucleotides align to TRBD2. CDR1 and CDR2 from the germline V gene are MNHEY and SMNVEV (reference sequence). The CDR3 totals 14 residues. The V and J ends lost 3 bases and 4 bases, in that order; junction bases with no gene match: 4. This CDR3 reads CASSFRSGRETQYF. Here the CDR3 DNA reads TGTGCCAGCAGTTTCAGGAGCGGGAGAGAGACCCAGTACTTC.

In its sample, this clone was seen once. This chain joins TRBV5-1 and TRBJ1-4; D may be TRBD1 (5 bases). Trimming shortened V by 5 bases and J by 0 bases, and 14 bases separated the two germline ends. Germline CDR1 reads SGHRS; CDR2 reads YFSETQ. This CDR3 is 16 amino acids long. CDR3 residues: CASSITGFATNEKLFF. CDR3 DNA: TGCGCCAGCAGTATCACAGGATTTGCAACTAATGAAAAACTGTTTTTT.

This clone was observed once. V usage is TRBV9 and J usage is TRBJ2-1, with D maybe TRBD2 (5 bases). This CDR3 has 16 amino acids. Germline V gene data show CDR1 as SGDLS and CDR2 as YYNGEE. Trimming took off 4 bases at V and 4 bases at J, with 18 bases between the two ends. The CDR3 coding sequence is TGTGCCAGCAGCCTCACCCTCGGGGTAGAATACAATGAGCAGTTCTTC. Encoded protein: CASSLTLGVEYNEQFF.

The rearrangement links TRBV7-6 to TRBJ1-4, with no clear D. CDR3 length: 13 amino acids. Trimming removed 1 base from V and 4 bases from J, with 4 bases in between. The germline V gene has CDR1 SGHVS and CDR2 FNYEAQ. CDR3 loop: CASSLVLNEKLFF. The CDR3 bases are TGTGCCAGCAGCTTAGTCCTTAATGAAAAACTGTTTTTT.

The chain has TRBV9 and TRBJ1-4; D possibly corresponds to TRBD1 (6 bases). V was shortened by 2 bases and J by 2 bases, with 13 bases between the two germline ends. Germline V CDR1 and CDR2: SGDLS, YYNGEE. The CDR3 contains 16 residues. The CDR3 region is CASSVGGRVTNEKLFF. The CDR3 DNA sequence: TGTGCCAGCAGCGTCGGGGGGCGAGTGACTAATGAAAAACTGTTTTTT.

The CDR3: CASRSRPPGLAGVGLTEQFF. Written as DNA, the CDR3 is TGTGCAAGTCGCTCCCGCCCTCCGGGACTAGCGGGAGTCGGCTTGACTGAGCAGTTCTTC. The chain uses TRBV12-2 and TRBJ2-1; the table assigns TRBD2, which was not confirmed against the DNA. TRBV12-2 corresponds to a pseudogene. The length of the CDR3 is 20 residues.

This chain uses TRBV15 with TRBJ1-5; D unclear. Trimming stripped 3 bases from V and 6 bases from J, with 9 bases between. Germline V gene data show CDR1 as LNHNV and CDR2 as YYDKDF (reference sequence). CDR3 length: 13 amino acids. The CDR3 nucleotides are TGTGCCACCAGCAGCAGGTCATTTCAGCCCCAGCATTTT. As protein: CATSSRSFQPQHF.

The chain has TRBV5-4 and TRBJ2-7; 14 nucleotides line up with TRBD2. In germline, CDR1 is SGHNT, CDR2 YYREEE (reference sequence). CDR3 size: 15 residues. The J segment lost 5 bases and the V segment lost 4 bases, leaving 5 bases of the junction unmatched. CDR3 loop: CASSLRLAGGDEQYF. The CDR3, as DNA: TGTGCCAGCAGCCTTAGACTAGCGGGGGGGGACGAGCAGTACTTC.

The CDR3 is CAISEGTDGNTIYF. CDR3 sequence (DNA): TGTGCCATCAGTGAGGGGACAGATGGAAACACCATATATTTT. The rearrangement links TRBV10-3 to TRBJ1-3; 7 nucleotides align to TRBD1. Germline CDR1 ENHRY, CDR2 SYGVKD. Unmatched junction bases numbered 1, after V lost 2 bases and J lost 3 bases. There are 14 residues in the CDR3.

The V gene is TRBV2, the J gene TRBJ1-2, with no clear D. The V gene's germline CDR1 is SNHLY and CDR2 FYNNEI. V lost 5 bases to trimming and J lost 3 bases, with 19 bases between them. This CDR3 comprises 16 residues. In DNA form, the CDR3 reads TGTGCCAGCAGTTTTACCCGGGAGTCGACGGACTATGGCTACACCTTC. It is translated as CASSFTRESTDYGYTF.

The chain joins TRBV19 to TRBJ1-1; tentatively, D is TRBD1 (5 bases). The CDR3 length is 14 residues. V shed 5 bases and J shed 7 bases, with 17 bases lying between them. In germline, CDR1 is LNHDA, CDR2 SQIVND (reference sequence). CDR3 nucleotide sequence: TGTGCCAGTAGTTCCGGGGGAAACACTTTTGAAGCTTTCTTT. It encodes CASSSGGNTFEAFF.

The rearrangement links TRBV2 to TRBJ1-6; D unresolved. Germline V lookup: CDR1 SNHLY, CDR2 FYNNEI. The CDR3 sequence is 12 residues long. The V and J ends lost 8 bases and 14 bases respectively, with 16 bases between them. The CDR3 nucleotides read TGTGCCAGCGGCATGCCCGATGAGGCCCTCCACTTT. This encodes CASGMPDEALHF.

V is TRBV5-1 and J is TRBJ2-3; TRBD2 matches at 12 bases. The germline gives CDR1 SGHRS, CDR2 YFSETQ. J gave up 2 bases and V 4 bases, and 5 bases lay outside the gene matches. CDR3 length equals 16 residues. This chain's CDR3 is CASSPGLAGLTDTQYF. The CDR3 nucleotides are TGCGCCAGCAGCCCCGGACTAGCGGGACTCACAGATACGCAGTATTTT.

The rearrangement links TRBV29-1 to TRBJ2-7; TRBD2 aligns across 8 bases. The CDR3 covers 13 residues. V trimming: 6 bases; J trimming: 4 bases; junction bases outside the gene matches: 8. Germline CDR1 and CDR2: SQVTM and ANQGSEA. This CDR3 reads CSVEEAGDYEQYF. The CDR3 DNA is TGCAGCGTAGAGGAAGCGGGAGATTACGAGCAGTACTTC.